The present entry profiles one TCR beta chain with its context. This record comes from a study of blood T cell repertoires in COVID-19. In the study overall: COVID-19 samples collected from the United States, Italy and Spain covered acute and convalescent phases. T cells, B-cell-depleted T cells, or PBMCs supplied cDNA or gDNA.

V lost 5 bases to trimming and J lost 0 bases; unmatched junction nucleotides: 5. The CDR3 covers 15 residues. Germline V CDR1 and CDR2: SGHAT, FQNNGV. Source study methods: By means of reference gene primer amplification, nucleated cell counts were estimated. Profiled with immunoSEQ multiplex PCR; TCRdb holds only in-frame clones, not every one. V and J calls and clone size are given by that table; D and trimming were obtained from the DNA. The data show roughly 88,000 clones, 55% to 80% seen once. The receptor comes from a woman between 55 and 75 years old in a cohort sampled during active or convalescent COVID-19. The chain carries TRBV11-2 and TRBJ2-7; 9 nucleotides align to TRBD1. The sample was peripheral blood. Written as DNA, the CDR3 is TGTGCCAGCAGCATAGGGACAGGGAACTCCTACGAGCAGTACTTC. Translated: CASSIGTGNSYEQYF.